This T cell receptor beta chain was recovered during a study of vaccination and CD4 T cells after COVID-19 (dated by TCRdb to 2021 to 2024). About the investigation overall: The convalescent cohort included six males and four females, with two Hispanic individuals, seven Caucasians, two Asians and one multiracial person. As controls, cultures received a CEFX viral epitope pool (the positive control), an HIV-1 Nef peptide pool (the negative control), or no peptide at all. For stimulating the cultures, overlapping spike peptide pools were used, derived from SARS-CoV-2 as well as from the common cold coronaviruses HCoV-NL63, HCoV-OC43 and HCoV-229E. The spike-specific CD4+ TCR repertoire was compared before and after mRNA vaccination in approximately ten COVID-19 convalescent patients and several infection-naive healthy vaccine recipients. Post-COVID blood samples were collected from convalescent patients a median of roughly 100 days after diagnosis, with a range of roughly 30 to 170 days. Post-vaccine blood samples were taken a median of around 70 days after the second vaccine dose, with a range of 14 to 241 days. Each participant got two doses of either the Pfizer-BioNTech BNT162b2 vaccine (n=8) or the Moderna mRNA-1273 vaccine (n=2).

Broader findings and caveats from the paper: Among the post-vaccine SARS-CoV-2-reactive clones in convalescent patients, a median about 89% showed up only after vaccination, which suggests vaccine-specific priming. Only a relatively small number of convalescent patients were included in the study, and early timepoints following natural infection were not analyzed. In convalescent patients, nearly all vaccine-specific clones (304 of 307) were found to be mono-reactive for SARS-CoV-2 spike rather than cross-reactive with common cold coronaviruses. The median count of SARS-CoV-2-reactive clonotypes went up from roughly 21 after infection to a few dozen after vaccination, although the change was not significant.

Trimming removed 8 bases from V and 8 bases from J; the gene matches leave 7 bases unexplained. Its CDR3 holds 14 amino acids, cysteine through phenylalanine. Of the read, only the CDR3 DNA is kept; its 42 bases are in frame from base 1. CDR1 and CDR2 were assigned from the germline V gene as MNHNS and SASEGT. For this clonotype: Its antigen is unknown. Base qualities are missing; no much larger clone stands one base away.

Receptor libraries were prepared by PCR. At the Johns Hopkins FTIC core, DNA from the cultured CD4+ T cells underwent TCR sequencing with the Oncomine TCR Beta short-read assay. The QIAamp micro DNA kit was used to extract genomic DNA from the cultured CD4+ T cells. The Oncomine TCR Beta libraries from cultured CD4+ T cells were pooled using unique dual indexes and then sequenced on an Illumina iSeq 100. The authors' analysis ran thus. Non-productive sequences were removed, and CDR3s not starting with C, not ending with F or W, or shorter than 7 amino acids were discarded. The MANAFEST web application identified antigen-specific clonotypes by comparing peptide-stimulated wells against reference wells and other culture wells. For a clone to be called positive, the clone needed an FDR below 0.05, an odds ratio above 5, and a productive frequency above 0.1% in at least two of three replicate wells. A clonotype was classed as cross-reactive if the clonotype showed significant expansion both in SARS-CoV-2 spike wells and in at least one common cold coronavirus spike condition. CDR3 homology was assessed with Levenshtein distances (stringdist) and unrooted phylogenetic trees (ape) in R version 3.6.1. In-frame beta chains were kept once TCRdb had trimmed the public reads at Q25 with fastp and called clones with MiXCR. Each entry merges the rows of one CDR3 protein and shows their most common DNA and genes. V and J calls and clone size were set by TCRdb, not the authors. Counted in this sample were under 30,000 distinct CDR3 sequences; around two thirds of them appeared once. The ten largest clones add up to about 20% of the sample.

The label giving this sample's treatment or condition can be read as: approximately 10-day PBMC culture with coronavirus spike peptide pools or control peptides (ViraFEST assay). To expand antigen-specific T cells with peptide pools and then pick out the expanded clonotypes through TCR sequencing, the study relied on the ViraFEST assay. Healthy vaccine recipients had no prior SARS-CoV-2 infection, confirmed by negative nucleocapsid antibody tests before and after vaccination. Each well held 1.5 million to 2.5 million PBMCs cultured with 9 to 10 ug/ml peptide pools in IMDM containing approximately 5% human AB serum and approximately 10 IU/ml IL-2. Half of the culture medium was replaced with fresh IL-2-containing medium on days 3 and 7. After 10 to 11 days of culture, CD4+ T cells were isolated by negative selection with the EasySep CD4+ T cell isolation kit. Ficoll-Paque Plus gradient centrifugation was used to isolate PBMCs from whole blood, and the isolated PBMCs were then either used fresh or cryopreserved at -140C. Triplicate wells were generally used for each culture condition.

The rearranged chain carries TRBV6-1 and TRBJ2-7; a stretch of 15 junction bases matches TRBD2. This material consisted of CD4+ T cells from blood, cultured in vitro, taken after SARS-CoV-2 vaccination. This TCR came from a human donor who received a COVID-19 vaccine. This receptor has the CDR3 CASLMGLAGGKQYF. The nucleotide sequence is given as TGTGCCAGCCTAATGGGACTAGCGGGGGGAAAGCAGTACTTC.